The text below deals with one TCR beta chain. The antigen is not known. Unexposed donor CD4+ T cells date from about 2011-2018, before the COVID-19 pandemic. The data derive from a study of CD4 T cells in relation to SARS-CoV-2 and coronaviruses. Study details: Crossreactive spike epitopes shared across donors were mapped to their HLA restriction. Study observations and caveats: In about 65% of donors, memory CD4+ clonotypes crossrecognized SARS-CoV-2 and at least one common cold coronavirus spike. Memory recall responses, not primary responses primed in culture, are what the assay detects. Pre-pandemic and post-infection samples never came from the same donor.

The CDR3 loop spans 19 amino acids. J gave up 7 bases and V 5 bases, and 20 bases lay outside the gene matches. CDR1 and CDR2 from the germline V gene are SGHTA and FQGTGA. Here immunoSEQ multiplex PCR was the method, and the copy in TCRdb shows in-frame clones only, minus some. The repertoire holds nearly 70,000 clones, with more than 80% as singletons. The source of this sequence is a human donor in good health. V usage is TRBV7-3 and J usage is TRBJ2-1; 10 bases are shared with TRBD2. Material for sequencing was naive CD4+ T cells from PBMCs. The subset is: naive CD4+ T cells isolated by negative enrichment. The CDR3 is CASSPPLAGAARGRNEQFF. The CDR3 nucleotides read TGTGCCAGCAGCCCGCCTCTAGCGGGAGCTGCCCGAGGTAGGAATGAGCAGTTCTTC. The full variable domain, rest sourced from reference TRBV7-3 and TRBJ2-1, is GAGVSQTPSNKVTEKGKYVELRCDPISGHTALYWYRQSLGQGPEFLIYFQGTGAADDSGLPNDRFFAVRPEGSVSTLKIQRTERGDSAVYLCASSPPLAGAARGRNEQFFGPGTRLTVL.